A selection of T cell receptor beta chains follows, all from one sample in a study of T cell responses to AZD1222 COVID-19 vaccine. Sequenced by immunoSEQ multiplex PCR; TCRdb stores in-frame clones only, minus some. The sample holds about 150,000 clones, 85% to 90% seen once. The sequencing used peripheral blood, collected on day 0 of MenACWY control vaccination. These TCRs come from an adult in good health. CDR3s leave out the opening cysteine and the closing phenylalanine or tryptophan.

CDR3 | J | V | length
ASSLSNTGELF | TRBJ2-2 | TRBV14 | 11
ASSFQWGYYEQY | TRBJ2-7 | TRBV5-5 | 12
ATSPWGASGSTDTQY | TRBJ2-3 | TRBV15 | 15
ASSQPTGGVYGYT | TRBJ1-2 | TRBV4-1 | 13
ASSPGTDEQY | TRBJ2-7 | TRBV6-5 | 10
ASSPRLAGGAYNEQF | TRBJ2-1 | TRBV7-9 | 15
ASSPLDTNTGELF | TRBJ2-2 | TRBV18 | 13
ASRASGQVNTIY | TRBJ1-3 | TRBV6-5 | 12
ASSSEPRSYYEQY | TRBJ2-7 | TRBV7-2 | 13
ASSRIPEAEAF | TRBJ1-1 | TRBV5-1 | 11
ASSRTGSYEQY | TRBJ2-7 | TRBV7-6 | 11
ASSLRSSGNTIY | TRBJ1-3 | TRBV5-4 | 12
ASSSRRGREAGELF | TRBJ2-2 | TRBV6-5 | 14
ASSQGGVDTQY | TRBJ2-3 | TRBV5-1 | 11
ASSLGQTSLNNQPQH | TRBJ1-5 | TRBV7-9 | 15
ASSFTRQTHGYT | TRBJ1-2 | TRBV5-6 | 12
ASSLARINTEAF | TRBJ1-1 | TRBV5-4 | 12
ASSVRTGAVNEQF | TRBJ2-1 | TRBV9 | 13
ASMSYPAEKTEAF | TRBJ1-1 | TRBV6-5 | 13
ASSLGQALNSPLH | TRBJ1-6 | TRBV5-4 | 13
ASSWDPNNSPLH | TRBJ1-6 | TRBV5-1 | 12
ASSSTSEQF | TRBJ2-1 | TRBV11-1 | 9
ASNLGYYGYT | TRBJ1-2 | TRBV19 | 10
ATSRTGREKLF | TRBJ1-4 | TRBV15 | 11
ASIPGTFFGGYT | TRBJ1-2 | TRBV6-5 | 12
ASSVWSGGGGDTQY | TRBJ2-3 | TRBV9 | 14
ASSFLTGGPNTEAF | TRBJ1-1 | TRBV7-9 | 14
ATSRLNGGYT | TRBJ1-2 | TRBV15 | 10
ASTPTHKGTGKGGYT | TRBJ1-2 | TRBV19 | 15
ASSHPTRGNTEAF | TRBJ1-1 | TRBV4-1 | 13
ASNLRESTDTQY | TRBJ2-3 | TRBV3-1/TRBV3-2 | 12
ASSPRRVAGSGNTGELF | TRBJ2-2 | TRBV7-9 | 17
ASSLGYRASGNTIY | TRBJ1-3 | TRBV5-1 | 14
ASSVNPGNTIY | TRBJ1-3 | TRBV10-1 | 11
ATVPGQGTNNQPQH | TRBJ1-5 | TRBV6-6 | 14
ASSRGSYNEQF | TRBJ2-1 | TRBV5-8 | 11
ASSRQRDAEAF | TRBJ1-1 | TRBV18 | 11
ASSSGPSQPQH | TRBJ1-5 | TRBV11-2 | 11
ASRASSNQETQY | TRBJ2-5 | TRBV6-5 | 12
ASSWADTGELF | TRBJ2-2 | TRBV5-1 | 11
ASSPYDNYGYT | TRBJ1-2 | TRBV4-2 | 11
ASSQDISDVYGYT | TRBJ1-2 | TRBV4-2 | 13
ASSPPRRRTYNEQF | TRBJ2-1 | TRBV3-1/TRBV3-2 | 14
ASSYSGLAVTDTQY | TRBJ2-3 | TRBV6-2/TRBV6-3 | 14
ASSLVRLDRDSGYT | TRBJ1-2 | TRBV11-2 | 14
ASRTPEPNSPLH | TRBJ1-6 | TRBV28 | 12
AISAGTTYTGELF | TRBJ2-2 | TRBV10-3 | 13
ASSYGQETQY | TRBJ2-5 | TRBV6-2/TRBV6-3 | 10
ASSLQSLNTEAF | TRBJ1-1 | TRBV18 | 12
AIRAGVVLDGYT | TRBJ1-2 | TRBV10-3 | 12
ASSLTGTTEQF | TRBJ2-1 | TRBV7-3 | 11
ASNTQWGRQTNEQF | TRBJ2-1 | TRBV19 | 14
ATAGTSGITEQF | TRBJ2-1 | TRBV10-1 | 12
ASSPSTFWNTEAF | TRBJ1-1 | TRBV3-1/TRBV3-2 | 13
ASSDSMTSSTDTQY | TRBJ2-3 | TRBV6-4 | 14
ASSVGPWDTNSPLH | TRBJ1-6 | TRBV9 | 14
ASSLKGNQPQH | TRBJ1-5 | TRBV5-1 | 11